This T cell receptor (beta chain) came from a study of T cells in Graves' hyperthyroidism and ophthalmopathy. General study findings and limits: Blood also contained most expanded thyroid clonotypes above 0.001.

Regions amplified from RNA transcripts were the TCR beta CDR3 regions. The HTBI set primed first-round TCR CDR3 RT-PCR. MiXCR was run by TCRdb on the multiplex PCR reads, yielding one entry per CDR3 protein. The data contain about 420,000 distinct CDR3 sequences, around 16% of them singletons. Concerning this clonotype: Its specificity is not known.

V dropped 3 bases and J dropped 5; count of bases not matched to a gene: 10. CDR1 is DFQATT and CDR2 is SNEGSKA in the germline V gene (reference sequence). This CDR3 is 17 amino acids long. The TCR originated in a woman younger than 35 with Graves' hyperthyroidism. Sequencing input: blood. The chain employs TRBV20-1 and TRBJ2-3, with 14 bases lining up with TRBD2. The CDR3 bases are TGCAGTGCTAGCTTCGGACTAGCGGGGGGATTTGTAGATACGCAGTATTTT. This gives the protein CSASFGLAGGFVDTQYF.